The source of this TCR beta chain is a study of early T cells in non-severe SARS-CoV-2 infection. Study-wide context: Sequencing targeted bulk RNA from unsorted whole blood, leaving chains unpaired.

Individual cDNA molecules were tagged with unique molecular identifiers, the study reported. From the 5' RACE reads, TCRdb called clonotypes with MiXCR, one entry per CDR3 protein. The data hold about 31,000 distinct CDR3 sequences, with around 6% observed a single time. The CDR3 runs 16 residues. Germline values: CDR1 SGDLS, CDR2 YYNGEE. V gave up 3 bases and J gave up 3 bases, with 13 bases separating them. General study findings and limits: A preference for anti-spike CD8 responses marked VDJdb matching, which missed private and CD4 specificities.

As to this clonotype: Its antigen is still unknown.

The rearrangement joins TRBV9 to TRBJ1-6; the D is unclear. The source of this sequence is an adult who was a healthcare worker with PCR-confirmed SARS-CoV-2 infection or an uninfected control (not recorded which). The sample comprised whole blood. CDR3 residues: CASSEGPMGYNSPLHF. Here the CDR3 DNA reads TGTGCCAGCAGCGAGGGCCCTATGGGCTATAATTCACCCCTCCACTTT.